Below, 5 T cell receptor beta chains from the same sample are listed, as sequenced in a study of blood T cell repertoires in COVID-19. Produced via immunoSEQ multiplex PCR; TCRdb's table is partial and in-frame only. The sample holds about 260,000 clones; approximately 81% are singletons and the top ten take approximately 4%. Sequenced material: peripheral blood. Receptors originate from a man aged 55 to 69 with acute or convalescent COVID-19.

The rearrangement joins TRBV24-1 to TRBJ2-1; the D is unclear. The V gene lost 4 bases and the J gene lost 0 bases, with 3 bases spanning the gap. CDR3 length: 13 residues. CDR1 KGHDR and CDR2 SFDVKD come from the germline V gene. CDR3 amino acids: CATSDSSYNEQFF. The CDR3 DNA reads TGTGCCACCAGTGACAGCTCCTACAATGAGCAGTTCTTC.

This clone was detected only a few times. The chain is built from TRBV18 and TRBJ2-4; TRBD2 matches 11 bases. Germline CDR1 is KGHSH and CDR2 is LQKENI. The junction had 5 bases not matched to a gene; V was cut back by 3 bases and J by 1 base. CDR3 length equals 17 residues. In nucleotides, the CDR3 is TGTGCCAGCTCACCGCCTAGCGGGGGGTGGGCCAAAAACATTCAGTACTTC. This gives the protein CASSPPSGGWAKNIQYF.

This sequence joins TRBV28 and TRBJ1-6; maybe TRBD1 (6 bases). V was pared by 8 bases and J by 6 bases, with 17 bases between. Germline V gene lookup returns CDR1 MDHEN and CDR2 SYDVKM. The CDR3 runs to 15 residues. As DNA, the CDR3 is TGTGCCAGCGGGAGCGGGGGCGGCTCTAATTCACCCCTCCACTTT. This codes for CASGSGGGSNSPLHF.

V usage is TRBV19 and J usage is TRBJ1-5; possibly TRBD1 for D (5 bases). Trimming shortened V by 2 bases and J by 6 bases, and 8 bases separated the two germline ends. Germline V gives CDR1 LNHDA, CDR2 SQIVND (reference sequence). This CDR3 contains 13 residues. CDR3 in DNA: TGTGCCAGTAGTATACAGGGTTTTCAGCCCCAGCATTTT. Translating it yields CASSIQGFQPQHF.

This clone was detected only once. This chain joins TRBV6-5 and TRBJ1-1; tentative D call: TRBD1 (5 bases). Germline CDR1 reads MNHEY; CDR2 reads SVGAGI. This CDR3 is built from 11 residues. Deletions cut 0 bases from V and 9 bases from J, with 5 bases between. CDR3 sequence: CASSYSGQAFF. As DNA, the CDR3 is TGTGCCAGCAGTTACTCGGGGCAAGCTTTCTTT.